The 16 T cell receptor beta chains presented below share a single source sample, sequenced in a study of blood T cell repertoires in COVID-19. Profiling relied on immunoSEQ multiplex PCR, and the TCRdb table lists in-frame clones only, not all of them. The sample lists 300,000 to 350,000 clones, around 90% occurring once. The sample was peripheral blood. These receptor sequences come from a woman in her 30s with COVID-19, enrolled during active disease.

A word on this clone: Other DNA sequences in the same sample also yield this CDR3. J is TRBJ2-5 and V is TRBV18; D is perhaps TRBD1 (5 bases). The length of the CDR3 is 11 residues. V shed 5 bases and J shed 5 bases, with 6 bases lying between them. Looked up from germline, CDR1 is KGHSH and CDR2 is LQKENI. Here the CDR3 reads CASSRGETQYF. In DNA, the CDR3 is TGTGCCAGCTCAAGGGGTGAGACCCAGTACTTC.

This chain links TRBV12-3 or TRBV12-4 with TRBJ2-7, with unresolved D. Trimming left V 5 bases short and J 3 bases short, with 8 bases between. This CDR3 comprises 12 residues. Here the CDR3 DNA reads TGTGCCAGCAGTCCATACAACTACGAGCAGTACTTC. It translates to CASSPYNYEQYF.

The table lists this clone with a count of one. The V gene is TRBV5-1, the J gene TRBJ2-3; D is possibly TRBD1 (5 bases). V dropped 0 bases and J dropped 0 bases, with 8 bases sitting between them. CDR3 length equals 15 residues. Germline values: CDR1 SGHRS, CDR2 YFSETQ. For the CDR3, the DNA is TGCGCCAGCAGCTTGGTAGGGGCGAGCACAGATACGCAGTATTTT. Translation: CASSLVGASTDTQYF.

CDR3 bases: TGTGCCAGCTCCCCAGGGGGATATAATTCACCCCTCCACTTT. Protein product: CASSPGGYNSPLHF. The genes are TRBV6-5 and TRBJ1-6; 7 bases are a match to TRBD1. Germline CDR1 and CDR2: MNHEY and SVGAGI. The CDR3 consists of 14 residues. The V gene end was trimmed by 8 bases and the J gene end by 4 bases; junction bases not matched to a gene: 5.

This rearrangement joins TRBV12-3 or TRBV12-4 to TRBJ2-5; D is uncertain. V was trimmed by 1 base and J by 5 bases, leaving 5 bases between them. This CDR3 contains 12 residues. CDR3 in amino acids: CASSLVRETQYF. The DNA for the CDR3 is TGTGCCAGCAGTTTAGTACGGGAGACCCAGTACTTC.

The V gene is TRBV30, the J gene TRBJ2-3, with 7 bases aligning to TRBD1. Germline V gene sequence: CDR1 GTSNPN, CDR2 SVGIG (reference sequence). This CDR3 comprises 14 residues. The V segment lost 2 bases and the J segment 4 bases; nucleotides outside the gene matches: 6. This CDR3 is CAWSLGGAADTQYF. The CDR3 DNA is TGTGCCTGGAGTCTAGGGGGCGCGGCAGATACGCAGTATTTT.

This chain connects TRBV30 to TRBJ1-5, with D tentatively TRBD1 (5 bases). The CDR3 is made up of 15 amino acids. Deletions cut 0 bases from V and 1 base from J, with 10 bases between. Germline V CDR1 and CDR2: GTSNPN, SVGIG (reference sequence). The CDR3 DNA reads TGTGCCTGGAGTGTGGGAGGGACCAGCAATCAGCCCCAGCATTTT. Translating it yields CAWSVGGTSNQPQHF. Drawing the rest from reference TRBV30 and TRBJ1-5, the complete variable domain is SQTIHQWPATLVQPVGSPLSLECTVEGTSNPNLYWYRQAAGRGLQLLFYSVGIGQISSEVPQNLSASRPQDRQFILSSKKLLLSDSGFYLCAWSVGGTSNQPQHFGDGTRLSIL.

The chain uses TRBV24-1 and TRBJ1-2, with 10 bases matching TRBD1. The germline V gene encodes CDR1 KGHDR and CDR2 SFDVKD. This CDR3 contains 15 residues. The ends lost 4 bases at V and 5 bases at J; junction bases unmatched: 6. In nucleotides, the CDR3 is TGTGCCACCAGTGAGGGGGACAGGGGCCTATATGGCTACACCTTC. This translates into CATSEGDRGLYGYTF.

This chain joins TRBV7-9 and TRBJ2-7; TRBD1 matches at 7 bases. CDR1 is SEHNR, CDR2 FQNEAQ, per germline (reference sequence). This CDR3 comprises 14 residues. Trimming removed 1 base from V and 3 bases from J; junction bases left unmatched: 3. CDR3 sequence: CASSLGQGYYEQYF. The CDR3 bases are TGTGCCAGCAGCTTAGGACAGGGATACTACGAGCAGTACTTC.

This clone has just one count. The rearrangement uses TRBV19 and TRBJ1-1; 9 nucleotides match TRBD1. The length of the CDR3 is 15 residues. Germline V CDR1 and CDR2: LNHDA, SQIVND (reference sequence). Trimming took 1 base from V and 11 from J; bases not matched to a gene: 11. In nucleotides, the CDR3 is TGTGCCAGTAGTATAGTCCGACCGGGACAGGGTATTGCTTTCTTT. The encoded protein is CASSIVRPGQGIAFF.

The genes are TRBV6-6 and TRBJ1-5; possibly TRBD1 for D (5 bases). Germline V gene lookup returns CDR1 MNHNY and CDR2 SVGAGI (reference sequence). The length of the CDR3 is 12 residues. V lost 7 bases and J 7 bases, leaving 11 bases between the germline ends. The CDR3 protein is CASTPGSQPQHF. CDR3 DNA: TGTGCCAGCACCCCAGGGTCGCAGCCCCAGCATTTT.

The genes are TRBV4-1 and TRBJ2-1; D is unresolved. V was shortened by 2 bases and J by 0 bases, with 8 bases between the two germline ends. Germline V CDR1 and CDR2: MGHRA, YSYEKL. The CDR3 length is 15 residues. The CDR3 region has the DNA TGCGCCAGCAGCCAATCTCTTTTCTCCTACAATGAGCAGTTCTTC. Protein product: CASSQSLFSYNEQFF.

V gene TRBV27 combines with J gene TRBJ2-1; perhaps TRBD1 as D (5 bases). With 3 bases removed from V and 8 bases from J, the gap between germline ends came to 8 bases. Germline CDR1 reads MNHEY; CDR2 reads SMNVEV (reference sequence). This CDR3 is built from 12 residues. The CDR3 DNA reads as TGTGCCAGCAGTTTGGCCAGGGATGAGCAGTTCTTC. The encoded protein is CASSLARDEQFF.

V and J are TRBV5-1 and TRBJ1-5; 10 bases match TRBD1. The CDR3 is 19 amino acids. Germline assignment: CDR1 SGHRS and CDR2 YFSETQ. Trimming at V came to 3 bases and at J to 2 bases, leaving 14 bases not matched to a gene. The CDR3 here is CASSSERDRGYGGNQPQHF. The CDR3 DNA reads TGCGCCAGCAGCTCGGAGCGGGACAGGGGATATGGCGGCAATCAGCCCCAGCATTTT. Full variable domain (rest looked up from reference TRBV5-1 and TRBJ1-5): KAGVTQTPRYLIKTRGQQVTLSCSPISGHRSVSWYQQTPGQGLQFLFEYFSETQRNKGNFPGRFSGRQFSNSRSEMNVSTLELGDSALYLCASSSERDRGYGGNQPQHFGDGTRLSIL.

The CDR3 is CASSLGPSQWAQHF. In DNA, the CDR3 is TGTGCCAGCAGTTTGGGGCCGTCCCAGTGGGCCCAGCATTTT. The chain is built from TRBV27 and TRBJ1-5, with TRBD1 as a possible D gene (5 bases). The CDR3 is made up of 14 amino acids. Between the trimmed V and J ends, which lost 3 bases and 11 bases, there was a span of 17 bases. CDR1 MNHEY and CDR2 SMNVEV come from the germline V gene (reference sequence).

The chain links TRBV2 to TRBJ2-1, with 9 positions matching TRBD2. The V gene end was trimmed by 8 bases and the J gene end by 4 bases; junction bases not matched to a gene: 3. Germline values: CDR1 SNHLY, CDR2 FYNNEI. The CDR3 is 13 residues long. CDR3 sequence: CASAGGLYNEQFF. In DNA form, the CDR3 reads TGTGCCAGCGCGGGAGGGCTTTACAATGAGCAGTTCTTC.